This passage covers 5 T cell receptor beta chains from one sample sequenced in a study of cytomegalovirus exposure and HLA in healthy donors. Method: immunoSEQ multiplex PCR; TCRdb's copy keeps in-frame clones and lacks some. The sample holds 60,000 or so clones; over 90% are singletons and the top ten take 2% to 2.5%. The sequencing input was PBMCs. The source is a man aged 18 to 35 in good health and CMV-seronegative.

V is TRBV5-1 and J is TRBJ1-1; 7 nucleotides align to TRBD1. Per germline, CDR1 SGHRS and CDR2 YFSETQ. The V and J ends lost 4 bases and 6 bases, in that order; junction bases with no gene match: 12. CDR3 length: 15 residues. CDR3 DNA sequence: TGCGCCAGCAGCGAACTAACAGGGGTTAGTTCTGAAGCTTTCTTT. It is translated as CASSELTGVSSEAFF.

In its sample, this clone was seen a few times. The rearrangement joins TRBV9 to TRBJ1-1, with 8 nucleotides matching TRBD1. The trim removed 0 bases at V and 6 bases at J, leaving 7 bases unmatched. The CDR3 is 15 amino acids. Germline V gives CDR1 SGDLS, CDR2 YYNGEE. The CDR3 reads CASSVDPGGRSEAFF. CDR3 coding DNA: TGTGCCAGCAGCGTAGACCCAGGGGGCCGGTCTGAAGCTTTCTTT.

CDR3 sequence (DNA): TGTGCCAGCACTCTTGGGGACAGTTTTTACAATGAGCAGTTCTTC. As protein: CASTLGDSFYNEQFF. V usage is TRBV25-1 and J usage is TRBJ2-1; 7 nucleotides match TRBD1. V was pared by 7 bases and J by 4 bases, with 10 bases of the junction left unmatched. This CDR3 has 15 amino acids. In germline, CDR1 is MGHDK, CDR2 SYGVNS.

The V call is TRBV11-3, the J call TRBJ2-5; perhaps TRBD1 as D (5 bases). The germline V and J ends were trimmed by 2 bases and 4 bases, with 14 bases remaining between them. The CDR3 contains 15 residues. Germline V gives CDR1 SGHNT, CDR2 YENEEA. This chain's CDR3 is CASSLQGSRGETQYF. The CDR3, as DNA: TGTGCCAGCAGCTTACAGGGCTCGAGAGGAGAGACCCAGTACTTC.

The chain has TRBV10-1 and TRBJ1-1, with 10 bases identical to TRBD1. Germline V gene sequence: CDR1 WNHNN, CDR2 SYGVQD (reference sequence). V gave up 6 bases and J gave up 7 bases; unmatched junction bases: 8. The length of the CDR3 is 14 residues. CDR3 DNA sequence: TGCGCCAGCAGAGAAACTCGGGACAGGGGTGAAGCTTTCTTT. The encoded protein is CASRETRDRGEAFF.